This record looks at one T cell receptor (beta chain) sequence and its context. Its antigen is as yet unknown. Blood samples were obtained at baseline, cycle 4 day 1, and cycle 7 day 1. The germline V gene has CDR1 LNHNV and CDR2 YYDKDF (reference sequence). The V end lost 3 bases, the J end lost 2 bases, and 13 bases lay between the germline ends. The CDR3 has 16 amino acids. The source of the sample is a study of OX40 agonist ivuxolimab in advanced cancers. Regarding the study as a whole: Not determined was the antigen specificity of the expanded peripheral T cells. Circulating CD4+ and CD8+ T cells showed clonal expansion by week 6 at 0.1 to 3.0 mg/kg. Some patients who did not respond also had low normalized T-cell clonal expansion.

The protocol was immunoSEQ multiplex PCR, while the TCRdb copy is restricted to in-frame clones and leaves out a portion. Of under 25,000 clones listed, 80% to 90% are singletons. This chain connects TRBV15 to TRBJ1-4, with D maybe TRBD1 (6 bases). This sample comprised CD4+ or CD8+ T cells sorted from blood, obtained in a trial of the OX40 agonist ivuxolimab. The TCR originated in an adult with an advanced solid tumor such as melanoma, head and neck, liver or kidney cancer. The CDR3 bases are TGTGCCACCAGCAGGGAGGGGGAAGGTACTAATGAAAAACTGTTTTTT. Encoded protein: CATSREGEGTNEKLFF.